The rows below give T cell receptor beta chains drawn from one sample of a study of CD8+CD57+ T cells in acquired aplastic anemia. TCRdb itself ran the reads through MiXCR, one entry per CDR3 protein. The profile shows about 62,000 distinct CDR3 sequences, around 55% of them singletons. Material: sorted CD4+, CD8+, or CD8+CD57+ T cells (not recorded which) from PBMCs. These receptors were obtained from a human donor in good health, serving as a control. CDR3s include the opening cysteine and the closing phenylalanine or tryptophan. D genes are given only for firm matches. Clone size is shown for a subset of rows, as once, few, many or a class of expanded clone.

j_call,v_call,d_call,clone_size,cdr3_length,cdr3_nt,cdr3_aa
TRBJ2-6,TRBV20-1,NA,many,15,TGCAGTGCTAGGGACACCCTGGGGGGGGCCAACGTCCTGACTTTC,CSARDTLGGANVLTF
TRBJ1-1,TRBV7-3,NA,NA,11,TGTGCCAGCAGCTTGGTTACTGAAGCTTTCTTT,CASSLVTEAFF
TRBJ2-3,TRBV29-1,NA,medium-sized,11,TGCAGCGTTGATTGGGGAGATACGCAGTATTTT,CSVDWGDTQYF
TRBJ2-5,TRBV24-1,NA,NA,11,TGTGCCACCAGTGATTGGGGGACCCAGTACTTC,CATSDWGTQYF
TRBJ1-5,TRBV6-5,TRBD1,many,15,TGTGCCAGCAGTTACAAGGGGGCGGCAGGTCAGCCCCAGCATTTT,CASSYKGAAGQPQHF
TRBJ2-1,TRBV11-1,TRBD2,NA,15,TGTGCCAGCAGCCGAGGCAGCGGGGGTTACAATGAGCAGTTCTTC,CASSRGSGGYNEQFF
TRBJ1-1,TRBV19,NA,NA,14,TGTGCCAGTAGTATAAGGTCGGCGAACACTGAAGCTTTCTTT,CASSIRSANTEAFF
TRBJ2-2,TRBV5-5,NA,many,15,TGTGCCAGCAGCTTGTCGACCACCAACACCGGGGAGCTGTTTTTT,CASSLSTTNTGELFF
TRBJ2-3,TRBV10-2,TRBD2,NA,12,TGCACGGCCGGGGGGGAGACAGATACGCAGTATTTT,CTAGGETDTQYF
TRBJ1-5,TRBV15,NA,NA,18,TGTGCCGCCAGCAAAGGAGATGAAGATGGGCCCCTTGAGCAGCCCCAGCATTTT,CAASKGDEDGPLEQPQHF
TRBJ2-4,TRBV7-3,NA,many,15,TGTGCCAGCAGCGAGGTGGGGACAGCCAAAAACATTCAGTACTTC,CASSEVGTAKNIQYF
TRBJ1-4,TRBV19,TRBD1,few,9,TGTGCCAGTAGTATTGGACAGGGTTTT,CASSIGQGF
TRBJ1-5,TRBV5-1,TRBD1,NA,14,TGCGCCAGCAGCTTGACAGGGGGGGGACAGCCCCAGCATTTT,CASSLTGGGQPQHF
TRBJ2-5,TRBV27,NA,many,15,TGTGCCAGCAGTTCCTTAGACAGCACGGTGGAGACCCAGTACTTC,CASSSLDSTVETQYF
TRBJ2-7,TRBV2,TRBD1,many,16,TGTGCCAGCAGTGTTCGTAGGACAGGGGTCACCTACGAGCAGTACTTC,CASSVRRTGVTYEQYF
TRBJ1-1,TRBV28,TRBD1,many,14,TGTGCCAGCAGAACGGGGACAGGGGACACTGAAGCTTTCTTT,CASRTGTGDTEAFF
TRBJ1-5,TRBV19,NA,NA,13,TGTGCCAGTAGTATCGGGGGGAGTCAGCCCCAGCATTTT,CASSIGGSQPQHF
TRBJ1-6,TRBV9,TRBD1,many,14,TGTGCCAGCAATCGACAGGGGGGAAATTCACCCCTCCACTTT,CASNRQGGNSPLHF
TRBJ2-3,TRBV5-1,NA,NA,15,TGCACCAGCGGCTTGCAGTGGGCGAACACAGATACGCAGTATTTT,CTSGLQWANTDTQYF
TRBJ1-1,TRBV20-1,NA,NA,12,TGCAGTGCTAGAGAGGGTCTATCTGAAGCTTTCTTT,CSAREGLSEAFF
TRBJ2-5,TRBV7-9,NA,few,13,TGTGCCAGCAGCTTAACACGGGGTGAGACCCAGTACTTC,CASSLTRGETQYF
TRBJ1-5,TRBV11-2,NA,NA,16,TGTGCCAGCAACGTATGGGGGCCCGGAGGCAATCAGCCCCAGCATTTT,CASNVWGPGGNQPQHF
TRBJ2-5,TRBV19,NA,many,15,TGTGCCAGTAGTATAGCCCAGGGGCCTCCGGAGACCCAGTACTTC,CASSIAQGPPETQYF
TRBJ2-3,TRBV12-3/TRBV12-4,TRBD1,many,14,TGTGCCAGCAGTCGGACAGGCCACACAGATACGCAGTATTTT,CASSRTGHTDTQYF
TRBJ2-5,TRBV29-1,NA,NA,12,TGCAGCGTCCGGGACGGCCAAGAGACCCAGTACTTC,CSVRDGQETQYF
TRBJ2-1,TRBV20-1,TRBD2,many,15,TGCAGTGCCGAAAGAGTAGCGGGAACCTACAATGAGCAGTTCTTC,CSAERVAGTYNEQFF
TRBJ2-7,TRBV11-2,TRBD1,NA,14,TGTGCCAGCAGCCTGGACAGGGGATACGACGAGCAGTACTTC,CASSLDRGYDEQYF